This T cell receptor (beta chain) was identified in a study of PD-1 blockade in mismatch repair-deficient tumors. All patients were mismatch repair deficient, assessed by either PCR or immunohistochemistry. TCRs were sequenced from a few patients responding to pembrolizumab. Profiling relied on immunoSEQ multiplex PCR, and the TCRdb table lists in-frame clones only, not all of them. The sample holds tens of thousands of clones, 65% to 85% seen once. This receptor was obtained from an adult with mismatch repair-deficient cancer. This specimen consisted of peripheral blood, obtained 12 weeks after starting pembrolizumab.

The CDR3 DNA reads as TGTGCCAGTAGTATAGCCCTGGTTTGGGGCAAATACGAGCAGTACTTC. Encoded protein: CASSIALVWGKYEQYF. The genes are TRBV19 and TRBJ2-7, with D possibly matching TRBD1 (5 bases). The CDR3 sequence is 16 residues long. V shed 1 base and J shed 4 bases, with 17 bases lying between them. From germline, CDR1 is LNHDA and CDR2 SQIVND (reference sequence).